This TCR beta chain was retrieved from a study of T cell repertoires and Cas9 in healthy adults. Study context: CD4 and CD8 compartments: SpCas9-reactive T cells profiled for potency, cytotoxicity, lineage.

Germline V gene lookup returns CDR1 SGHTS and CDR2 YDEGEE. The V gene end was trimmed by 5 bases and the J gene end by 0 bases; junction bases not matched to a gene: 20. The CDR3 loop spans 20 amino acids. On this clone itself: The antigen is unknown.

TCRdb's copy holds only in-frame clones and misses some; the assay was immunoSEQ multiplex PCR. The table has some 21,000 clones, roughly nine tenths seen once. Study-level findings and limits: In vitro, SpCas9-reactive Tregs were reported to curb effector T cell proliferation and function.

The genes are TRBV5-8 and TRBJ2-4; 7 bases match TRBD1. This receptor was obtained from a human donor in good health. The sequenced sample consisted of CD4+ effector T cells (CD127+, CD25-, CD137-, CD154-) from PBMCs; culture status not recorded. DNA for the CDR3: TGTGCCAGCAGAAACCCGACAGGGCTTCTAAAACGGGTAGCCAAAAACATTCAGTACTTC. It yields the protein CASRNPTGLLKRVAKNIQYF.